A selection of T cell receptor beta chains follows, all from one sample in a study of T cells after yellow fever vaccination. MiXCR was run by TCRdb on the 5' RACE reads, yielding one entry per CDR3 protein. This sample has about 350,000 distinct CDR3 sequences, with 9.5% to 13% found just once. The specimen comprised PBMCs, sampled on the day of the first yellow fever vaccination. All receptors derive from a man aged 18 to 29 who received the YFV17D yellow fever vaccine. Both conserved end residues are part of each CDR3. A D gene is named only where the DNA matches it firmly. A clone size is listed for some rows: how often the clone was seen (once, few, many), or a class if it is expanded.

j_gene | abundance | v_gene | d_gene | CDR3aa | CDR3nt
TRBJ2-3 | many | TRBV2 | - | CASSEVGARTDTQYF | TGTGCCAGCAGTGAAGTGGGGGCCCGCACAGATACGCAGTATTTT
TRBJ2-7 | - | TRBV29-1 | TRBD1 | CSVRTGAEQYF | TGCAGCGTGAGGACAGGGGCCGAGCAGTACTTC
TRBJ1-5 | - | TRBV20-1 | - | CSARFVGRGSSVGNQPQHF | TGCAGTGCTAGATTCGTCGGCAGGGGTTCATCGGTAGGCAATCAGCCCCAGCATTTT
TRBJ1-5 | - | TRBV19 | - | CASSKDPDQPQHF | TGTGCCAGTAGTAAGGATCCGGATCAGCCCCAGCATTTT
TRBJ2-3 | - | TRBV20-1 | - | CRAARSTDTQYF | TGCAGGGCGGCCAGAAGCACAGATACGCAGTATTTT
TRBJ2-2 | few | TRBV2 | - | CASSEHAEELFF | TGTGCCAGCAGTGAACACGCGGAGGAGCTGTTTTTT
TRBJ1-5 | few | TRBV4-3 | - | CASSQDWGQPQHF | TGCGCCAGCAGCCAAGATTGGGGTCAGCCCCAGCATTTT
TRBJ2-3 | few | TRBV24-1 | TRBD2 | CATSEGTSGDTQYF | TGTGCCACCAGTGAGGGGACTAGCGGAGATACGCAGTATTTT
TRBJ2-3 | - | TRBV15 | - | CATRVSGTDTQYF | TGTGCCACCAGGGTTAGCGGCACAGATACGCAGTATTTT
TRBJ2-2 | many | TRBV5-1 | TRBD1 | CASSPGQGDTGELFF | TGCGCCAGCAGCCCAGGACAGGGTGACACCGGGGAGCTGTTTTTT
TRBJ1-2 | - | TRBV6-2/TRBV6-3 | - | CASTDRVYGYTF | TGTGCCAGCACGGACAGAGTATATGGCTACACCTTC
TRBJ2-7 | - | TRBV2 | TRBD2 | CASSLGLEVEQYF | TGTGCCAGCAGTCTGGGACTAGAGGTCGAGCAGTACTTC
TRBJ2-1 | few | TRBV19 | - | CASSMYMSSYNEQFF | TGTGCCAGTAGTATGTACATGAGCTCCTACAATGAGCAGTTCTTC
TRBJ2-1 | - | TRBV29-1 | TRBD2 | CSVEGLAVSYNEQFF | TGCAGCGTTGAAGGACTAGCGGTATCCTACAATGAGCAGTTCTTC
TRBJ2-7 | - | TRBV29-1 | TRBD1 | CSTSGTGDSYEQYF | TGCAGCACATCCGGGACAGGGGACTCCTACGAGCAGTACTTC
TRBJ1-2 | few | TRBV5-1 | TRBD1 | CASSSGETGTRGYTF | TGCGCCAGCAGCTCGGGTGAGACAGGGACGAGGGGCTACACCTTC